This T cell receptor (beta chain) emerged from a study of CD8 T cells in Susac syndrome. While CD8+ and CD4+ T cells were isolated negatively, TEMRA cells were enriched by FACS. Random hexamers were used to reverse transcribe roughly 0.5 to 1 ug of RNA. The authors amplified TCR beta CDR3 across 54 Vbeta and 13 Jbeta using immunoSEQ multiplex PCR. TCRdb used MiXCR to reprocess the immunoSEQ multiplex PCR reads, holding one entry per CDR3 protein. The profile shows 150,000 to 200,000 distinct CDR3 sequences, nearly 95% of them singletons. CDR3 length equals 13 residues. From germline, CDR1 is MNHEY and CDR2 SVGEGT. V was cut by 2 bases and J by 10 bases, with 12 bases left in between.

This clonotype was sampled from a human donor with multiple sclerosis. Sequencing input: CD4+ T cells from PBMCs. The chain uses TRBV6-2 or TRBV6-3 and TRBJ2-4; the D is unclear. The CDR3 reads CASSYTDTRIQYF. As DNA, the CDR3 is TGTGCCAGCAGTTACACAGATACCAGGATTCAGTACTTC.